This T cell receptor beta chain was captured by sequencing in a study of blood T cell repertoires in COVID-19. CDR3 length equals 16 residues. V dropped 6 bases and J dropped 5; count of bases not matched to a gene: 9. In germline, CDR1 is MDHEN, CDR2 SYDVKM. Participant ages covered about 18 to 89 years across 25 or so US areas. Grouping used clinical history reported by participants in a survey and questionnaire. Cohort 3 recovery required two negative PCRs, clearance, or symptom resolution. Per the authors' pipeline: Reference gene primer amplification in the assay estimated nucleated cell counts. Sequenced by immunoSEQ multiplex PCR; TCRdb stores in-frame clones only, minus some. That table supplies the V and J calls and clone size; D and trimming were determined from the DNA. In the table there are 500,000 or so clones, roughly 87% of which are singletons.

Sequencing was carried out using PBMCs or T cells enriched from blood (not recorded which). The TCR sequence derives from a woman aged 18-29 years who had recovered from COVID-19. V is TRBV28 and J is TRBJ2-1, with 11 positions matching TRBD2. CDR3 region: CASSALGTSGNNEQFF. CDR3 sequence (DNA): TGTGCCAGCAGCGCCTTGGGGACTAGCGGAAACAATGAGCAGTTCTTC.